This TCR beta chain was captured by sequencing in a study of shared clonotypes between healthy human individuals. Across the whole study: The study enrolled a couple of women and three men aged 18 to 49.

To note about this clone: A junction end diverges from the germline sequence, so it may reflect a read error.

Sequenced by immunoSEQ multiplex PCR; TCRdb stores in-frame clones only, minus some. The sample consists of millions of clones, roughly 96% of them appearing once. This CDR3 is built from 13 residues. Germline values: CDR1 SSHAT, CDR2 FNYEAQ (reference sequence). The receptor's source is a man between 18 and 35 years old in good health. Sequencing used naive CD4+ T cells sorted from blood. This sample's subset: CD45RA+ positively selected. The gene calls are TRBV7-7 and TRBJ1-4; D may be TRBD1 (5 bases). CDR3 coding DNA: TGTGCTAGCAGCCAAGCCGGGCAGGGAAAACTGTTTTTT. This gives the protein CASSQAGQGKLFF.